This T cell receptor (beta chain) originates from a study of T cell changes during pregnancy in multiple sclerosis. Only in-frame clones appear in the TCRdb table, and some are missing; sequencing was by immunoSEQ multiplex PCR. The sample carries 26,000 or so clones, roughly 89% recorded once. The specimen comprised CD4+ T cells from peripheral blood mononuclear cells, sampled in the first trimester of pregnancy. The source is a female donor in good health, enrolled as a control in a pregnancy study.

This CDR3 reads CASSQDRRANEKLFF. The CDR3 DNA reads TGTGCCAGCAGTCAGGACAGGAGGGCTAATGAAAAACTGTTTTTT. The genes are TRBV6-1 and TRBJ1-4, with TRBD1 identical over 7 bases. Germline-derived CDR1 and CDR2 are MNHNS and SASEGT. The CDR3 consists of 15 residues. J was trimmed by 3 bases and V by 5 bases; bases with no gene match: 6.